The 31 T cell receptor beta chains below come from one sample, sequenced in a study of metastatic and nonmetastatic thyroid tumors (dated by TCRdb to between 2020 and 2021). Before undergoing thyroid surgery, none of the patients had been given any kind of treatment. Libraries were built with PCR. The instrument was an Illumina HiSeq 4000. TCRdb trimmed public reads at Q25 via fastp, called clones via MiXCR and kept in-frame beta chains. The sample records some 19,000 clones, less than 30% of which are singletons. The top ten constitute less than 4% of the sample. Sequencing input: blood. Source of these receptors: a male donor with papillary thyroid cancer or a benign thyroid nodule (not recorded which). Some clones in this sample may be carry-over from other donors' samples.

The chain uses TRBV5-1 and TRBJ2-2, with D perhaps given as TRBD1 or TRBD2 (5 bases each). This CDR3 comprises 15 residues. Germline assignment: CDR1 SGHRS and CDR2 YFSETQ. V lost 3 bases and J 4 bases, leaving 13 bases between the germline ends. In DNA, the CDR3 is TGCGCCAGCAGCTCCGGGACCTGGGGCACCGGGGAGCTGTTTTTT. Encoded protein: CASSSGTWGTGELFF.

This clone turned up a few times. This rearrangement joins TRBV6-1 to TRBJ2-2, with 12 bases aligning to TRBD1. The CDR3 sequence is 15 residues long. Trimming removed 7 bases from V and 2 bases from J; junction bases left unmatched: 2. Germline-derived CDR1 and CDR2 are MNHNS and SASEGT. In DNA form, the CDR3 reads TGTGCCAGCACCGGGACAGGGGGCAACACCGGGGAGCTGTTTTTT. Protein: CASTGTGGNTGELFF.

The chain has TRBV11-1 and TRBJ2-3; maybe TRBD2 (5 bases). The CDR3 has 15 amino acids. V lost 1 base, J lost 0 bases, and 8 bases lay in between. Per germline, CDR1 SGHAT and CDR2 FQDESV (reference sequence). CDR3 bases: TGTGCCAGCAGCTTAGTACGGGGAAGCACAGATACGCAGTATTTT. This translates into CASSLVRGSTDTQYF.

By frequency in the sample, this clone is medium-sized. The chain combines TRBV28 with TRBJ2-5, with TRBD1 matching 9 bases. The CDR3 extends over 14 amino acids. V trimming: 6 bases; J trimming: 5 bases; junction bases outside the gene matches: 7. Germline V CDR1 and CDR2: MDHEN, SYDVKM. The CDR3 here is CASRSGTGRETQYF. The CDR3 DNA reads TGTGCCAGCAGATCTGGGACAGGGCGTGAGACCCAGTACTTC.

This clone has ten or more counts. V usage is TRBV6-1 and J usage is TRBJ1-6; D gene uncertain. Between the trimmed V and J ends, which lost 1 base and 14 bases, there was a span of 12 bases. The CDR3 contains 13 residues. Germline-derived CDR1 and CDR2 are MNHNS and SASEGT. For the CDR3, the DNA is TGTGCCAGCAGTGAAGACGAGCTCAAGGCCCTCCACTTT. This gives the protein CASSEDELKALHF.

J is TRBJ2-1 and V is TRBV6-2 or TRBV6-3; no definite D call. V was pared by 2 bases and J by 5 bases, with 28 bases between. Germline CDR1 reads MNHEY; CDR2 reads SVGEGT. The CDR3 covers 20 residues. The DNA of the CDR3 is TGTGCCAGCAGTTACCCATATGGAGCCCCGACGGTAGGGCCCCACAATGAGCAGTTCTTC. It specifies CASSYPYGAPTVGPHNEQFF.

This clone appeared a few times. The chain employs TRBV12-3 or TRBV12-4 and TRBJ1-3; D may be TRBD1 (5 bases). The V end was cut by 2 bases, the J end by 2 bases, with 7 bases between. The CDR3 runs to 14 residues. The CDR3 loop is CASSLIQAGNTIYF. CDR3 nucleotides: TGTGCCAGCAGTTTAATACAGGCTGGAAACACCATATATTTT.

This clone turned up a few times. V usage is TRBV2 and J usage is TRBJ2-5; D remains unclear. CDR1 and CDR2 (germline): SNHLY, FYNNEI. V lost 4 bases to trimming and J lost 4 bases, with 7 bases between them. The CDR3 runs 12 residues. The CDR3 region is CASSVGRETQYF. The CDR3 DNA sequence: TGTGCCAGCAGTGTCGGCAGAGAGACCCAGTACTTC.

This clone was detected many times. The J gene is TRBJ2-3, the V gene TRBV7-2, with D perhaps matching TRBD2 (7 bases). V lost 4 bases to trimming and J lost 5 bases, with 19 bases between them. Germline V gene lookup returns CDR1 SGHTA and CDR2 FQGNSA. The CDR3 runs to 16 residues. DNA of the CDR3: TGTGCCAGCAGCTCGTACGGGGGGCTGATAGAAGATACGCAGTATTTT. Encoded protein: CASSSYGGLIEDTQYF.

By its share, this clone is medium-sized. The chain is built from TRBV6-5 and TRBJ1-1; D is ambiguous. This CDR3 is 14 amino acids long. Trimming took off 2 bases at V and 3 bases at J, with 10 bases between the two ends. Germline-derived CDR1 and CDR2 are MNHEY and SVGAGI. The CDR3 bases are TGTGCCAGCAGTTACCTAGGCTTCTACACTGAAGCTTTCTTT. It yields the protein CASSYLGFYTEAFF.

This clone appeared a few times. This sequence joins TRBV6-5 and TRBJ1-6; D gene uncertain. Trimming took 2 bases from V and 6 from J, leaving 8 bases between them. CDR1 is MNHEY, CDR2 SVGAGI, per germline. CDR3 size: 14 residues. This CDR3 reads CASSYRAGNSPLHF. CDR3 bases: TGTGCCAGCAGTTACAGGGCGGGTAATTCACCCCTCCACTTT.

This clone has ten or more counts. The chain employs TRBV7-3 and TRBJ1-4, with a tentative D call TRBD1 (6 bases). From germline, CDR1 is SGHTA and CDR2 FQGTGA. This CDR3 comprises 16 residues. The V gene lost 4 bases and the J gene lost 0 bases, with 12 bases spanning the gap. Here the CDR3 DNA reads TGTGCCAGCAGCTCTAAACAGGGAGCAACTAATGAAAAACTGTTTTTT. Translating gives CASSSKQGATNEKLFF.

The rearrangement uses TRBV5-1 and TRBJ2-1; D unresolved. Trimming pared 1 base from V and 5 bases from J, leaving 1 base between. The CDR3 covers 11 residues. CDR1 is SGHRS and CDR2 is YFSETQ in the germline V gene. DNA of the CDR3: TGCGCCAGCAGCTTGAACAATGAGCAGTTCTTC. Translation: CASSLNNEQFF. The entire variable domain, with the rest obtained from reference TRBV5-1 and TRBJ2-1, is as follows: KAGVTQTPRYLIKTRGQQVTLSCSPISGHRSVSWYQQTPGQGLQFLFEYFSETQRNKGNFPGRFSGRQFSNSRSEMNVSTLELGDSALYLCASSLNNEQFFGPGTRLTVL.

This clone was seen ten or more times. The chain joins TRBV18 to TRBJ2-1, with 7 bases fitting TRBD1. Germline CDR1 reads KGHSH; CDR2 reads LQKENI. V dropped 5 bases and J dropped 7; count of bases not matched to a gene: 5. This CDR3 has 13 amino acids. The CDR3 sequence is CASSYDRDNEQFF. The CDR3 DNA sequence: TGTGCCAGCTCATACGACAGGGATAATGAGCAGTTCTTC.

This clone was observed a few times. This chain links TRBV10-3 with TRBJ1-2; possibly TRBD1 for D (6 bases). With 7 bases removed from V and 6 bases from J, the gap between germline ends came to 15 bases. CDR1 and CDR2 from the germline V gene are ENHRY and SYGVKD. The CDR3 contains 13 residues. Here the CDR3 DNA reads TGTGCCATCATTTACAGGGTTCAGGATGGCTACACCTTC. This encodes CAIIYRVQDGYTF.

V is TRBV20-1 and J is TRBJ2-5; 13 positions agree with TRBD2. The V segment lost 5 bases and the J segment 5 bases; nucleotides outside the gene matches: 8. This CDR3 comprises 15 residues. Germline values: CDR1 DFQATT, CDR2 SNEGSKA (reference sequence). The CDR3 nucleotides read TGCAGTGCTCTCGGACTAGCGGGGGTGCAGGAGACCCAGTACTTC. As protein: CSALGLAGVQETQYF.

Details on this clone: A read error may explain this, as a much larger clone is one base away. The chain has TRBV6-4 and TRBJ2-1; TRBD1 is a possible D gene (5 bases). Germline V lookup: CDR1 MRHNA, CDR2 SNTAGT. This CDR3 has 15 residues. The CDR3 sequence: CASSEEGVSYNGQFF. In nucleotides, the CDR3 is TGTGCCAGCAGTGAGGAAGGGGTTTCCTACAATGGGCAGTTCTTC.

This clone is classed as medium-sized. The chain recombines TRBV20-1 with TRBJ2-1; TRBD2 matches at 10 bases. The germline gives CDR1 DFQATT, CDR2 SNEGSKA (reference sequence). This CDR3 is 16 amino acids long. The V gene end was trimmed by 1 base and the J gene end by 4 bases; junction bases not matched to a gene: 7. This chain's CDR3 is CSARVGSGRPYNEQFF. In DNA, the CDR3 is TGCAGTGCTAGAGTAGGTAGCGGGAGGCCGTACAATGAGCAGTTCTTC.

The chain has TRBV20-1 and TRBJ2-1, with TRBD2 matching over 8 bases. The junction had 13 bases not matched to a gene; V was cut back by 5 bases and J by 7 bases. CDR1 and CDR2 from the germline V gene are DFQATT and SNEGSKA (reference sequence). The CDR3 is 15 amino acids. CDR3 residues: CSAGVTSGFWNEQFF. The CDR3, as DNA: TGCAGTGCTGGGGTTACTAGCGGATTTTGGAATGAGCAGTTCTTC.

This clone appeared many times. The genes are TRBV18 and TRBJ2-5; 9 nucleotides align to TRBD2. The germline V gene has CDR1 KGHSH and CDR2 LQKENI. Trimming took 2 bases from V and 2 from J; bases not matched to a gene: 3. This CDR3 has 15 residues. CDR3 loop: CASSPAGGTQETQYF. The CDR3 nucleotides are TGTGCCAGCTCACCAGCGGGGGGGACTCAAGAGACCCAGTACTTC.

Judged by abundance, this clone is medium-sized. V gene TRBV11-1 combines with J gene TRBJ2-1, with D possibly matching TRBD2 (7 bases). The germline V and J ends were trimmed by 6 bases and 7 bases, with 22 bases remaining between them. From germline, CDR1 is SGHAT and CDR2 FQDESV (reference sequence). The CDR3 extends over 16 amino acids. The DNA for the CDR3 is TGTGCCAGCAGAATTTCGGGGGGCGGACTTGAGAATGAGCAGTTCTTC. Encoded protein: CASRISGGGLENEQFF.

Many counts were recorded for this clone. At the DNA level, this CDR3 is encoded by other sequences in the same sample as well. The gene calls are TRBV9 and TRBJ2-2; 7 bases line up with TRBD2. The CDR3 is 15 amino acids. The germline V gene encodes CDR1 SGDLS and CDR2 YYNGEE. J gave up 7 bases and V 0 bases, and 6 bases lay outside the gene matches. CDR3 bases: TGTGCCAGCAGCGTAGAGAGCGGGGAAGACGGGGAGCTGTTTTTT. The encoded protein is CASSVESGEDGELFF.

The sample holds many counts of this clone. The chain recombines TRBV6-1 with TRBJ1-5; D not certain. V lost 4 bases and J lost 0, with 7 bases in between. The germline CDR1 and CDR2 sequences are MNHNS and SASEGT. This CDR3 has 14 residues. The CDR3 reads CASSGIYSNQPQHF. In DNA, the CDR3 is TGTGCCAGCAGTGGGATCTATAGCAATCAGCCCCAGCATTTT.

Relative to its sample, this clone is medium-sized. The J gene is TRBJ1-3, the V gene TRBV6-1; the match to TRBD1 covers 8 bases. V lost 0 bases, J lost 4 bases, and 5 bases stayed unmatched. Per the germline V gene, CDR1 is MNHNS and CDR2 is SASEGT. This CDR3 spans 16 amino acids. The CDR3, as DNA: TGTGCCAGCAGTGAAGCCGGGACAGGAGCAGGAAACACCATATATTTT. It is translated as CASSEAGTGAGNTIYF.

Only a few counts were recorded for this clone. V and J are TRBV6-1 and TRBJ2-5; 7 bases match TRBD1. After removal of 6 bases from V and 4 bases from J, the junction contained 11 bases not matched to a gene. The germline CDR1 and CDR2 sequences are MNHNS and SASEGT. The CDR3 covers 15 residues. Written as DNA, the CDR3 is TGTGCCAGCAGCCAACGCCTTAGGGGGCGAGAGACCCAGTACTTC. Translation: CASSQRLRGRETQYF.

The rearrangement links TRBV19 to TRBJ1-1, with TRBD1 matching over 7 bases. The CDR3 totals 18 residues. Trimming cost V 3 bases and J 1 base; bases outside gene matches: 14. Germline assignment: CDR1 LNHDA and CDR2 SQIVND (reference sequence). The CDR3 loop reads CASSIDRVGEKRNTEAFF. The CDR3 DNA sequence: TGTGCCAGTAGTATCGACAGGGTAGGAGAAAAGAGGAACACTGAAGCTTTCTTT.

The chain combines TRBV6-2 or TRBV6-3 with TRBJ2-1; D uncertain. CDR1 is MNHEY, CDR2 SVGEGT, per germline. V was cut by 5 bases and J by 4 bases, with 12 bases left in between. This CDR3 contains 14 residues. CDR3 in amino acids: CASSRPSIYNEQFF. The CDR3 bases are TGTGCCAGCAGTAGGCCTTCGATTTACAATGAGCAGTTCTTC.

This rearrangement joins TRBV24-1 to TRBJ2-2, with D hard to call. Per the germline V gene, CDR1 is KGHDR and CDR2 is SFDVKD. Trimming took off 4 bases at V and 2 bases at J, with 7 bases between the two ends. The CDR3 runs to 14 residues. The CDR3 here is CATSEADNTGELFF. The CDR3 nucleotides are TGTGCCACCAGTGAGGCAGATAACACCGGGGAGCTGTTTTTT.

The gene calls are TRBV6-2 or TRBV6-3 and TRBJ1-1; D unresolved. Germline V gives CDR1 MNHEY, CDR2 SVGEGT. V was trimmed by 2 bases and J by 2 bases, leaving 9 bases between them. This CDR3 is 14 amino acids long. The CDR3 sequence: CASSYTRANTEAFF. As DNA, the CDR3 is TGTGCCAGCAGTTACACCCGGGCAAACACTGAAGCTTTCTTT.

CDR3 amino acids: CASSSLAEDTPLYNEQFF. The CDR3 DNA reads as TGTGCCAGCAGCTCCCTAGCTGAAGATACTCCACTTTACAATGAGCAGTTCTTC. J is TRBJ2-1 and V is TRBV27; tentatively, D is TRBD2 (5 bases). V was pared by 6 bases and J by 4 bases, with 25 bases between. Germline V CDR1 and CDR2: MNHEY, SMNVEV (reference sequence). The CDR3 is made up of 18 amino acids.

V gene TRBV19 combines with J gene TRBJ2-2; 10 positions match TRBD1. This CDR3 is built from 16 residues. Germline values: CDR1 LNHDA, CDR2 SQIVND (reference sequence). With V trimmed by 7 bases and J by 5 bases, 10 bases remained unmatched. This CDR3 is CASTPRDRGGTGELFF. Here the CDR3 DNA reads TGTGCCAGTACCCCCCGGGACAGGGGTGGAACCGGGGAGCTGTTTTTT.